This T cell receptor (beta chain) was documented in a study of T cells in Graves' hyperthyroidism and ophthalmopathy. Study background: Upon initial diagnosis and before any treatment, peripheral blood was collected.

This clonotype came up a few times. Amplification of TCR beta CDR3 regions used RNA as the template. The study used the HTBI primer set for a first-round RT-PCR of the TCR CDR3. In TCRdb, the multiplex PCR reads were re-called with MiXCR into one record per CDR3 protein. The sample has 370,000 or so distinct CDR3 sequences, 25% seen once; the top ten hold roughly 70%. Germline assignment: CDR1 SNHLY and CDR2 FYNNEI. The CDR3 is 16 residues long. Between the trimmed V and J ends, which lost 3 bases and 12 bases, there was a span of 23 bases. The TCR sequence derives from a man aged 45-65 years with Graves' hyperthyroidism. The sample taken for sequencing was blood. The V and J genes are TRBV2 and TRBJ1-4, with D possibly matching TRBD1 (5 bases). CDR3 sequence (DNA): TGTGCCAGCAGTGAGGGGACCTACCCTCTCCAATCGGAACTGTTTTTT. Its protein is CASSEGTYPLQSELFF.